This entry describes one T cell receptor (beta chain). The data belong to a study of blood T cell repertoires in COVID-19. The assay was immunoSEQ multiplex PCR, and TCRdb's table has in-frame clones only and misses some. The sample holds about 100,000 clones, 85% to 95% seen once. Between the trimmed V and J ends, which lost 3 bases and 9 bases, there was a span of 14 bases. This CDR3 region has 14 residues. Germline values: CDR1 KGHSH, CDR2 LQKENI. The chain uses TRBV18 and TRBJ1-4, with D hard to call. The sequence derives from a man in his fifties with active COVID-19. Sequencing was performed on peripheral blood. The CDR3 loop reads CASSPLHGKKKLFF. For the CDR3, the DNA is TGTGCCAGCTCACCCCTCCACGGGAAGAAAAAACTGTTTTTT.